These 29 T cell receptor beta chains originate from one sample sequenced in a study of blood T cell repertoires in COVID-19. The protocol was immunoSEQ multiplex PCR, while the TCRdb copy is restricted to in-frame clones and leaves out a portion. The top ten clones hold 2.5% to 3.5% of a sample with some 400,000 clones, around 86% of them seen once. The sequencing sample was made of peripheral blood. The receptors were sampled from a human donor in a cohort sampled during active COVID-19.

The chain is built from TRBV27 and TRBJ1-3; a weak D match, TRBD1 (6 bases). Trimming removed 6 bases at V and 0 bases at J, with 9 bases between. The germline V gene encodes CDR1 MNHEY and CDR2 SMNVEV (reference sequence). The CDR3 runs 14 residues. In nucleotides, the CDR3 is TGTGCCAGCAGGGGACATAACTCTGGAAACACCATATATTTT. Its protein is CASRGHNSGNTIYF.

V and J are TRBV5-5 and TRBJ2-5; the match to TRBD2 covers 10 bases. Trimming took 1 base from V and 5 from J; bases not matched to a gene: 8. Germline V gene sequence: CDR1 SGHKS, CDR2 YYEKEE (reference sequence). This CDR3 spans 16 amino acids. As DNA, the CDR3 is TGTGCCAGCAGCTTGTTCCTAGCGGGAGTCCGGGAGACCCAGTACTTC. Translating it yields CASSLFLAGVRETQYF. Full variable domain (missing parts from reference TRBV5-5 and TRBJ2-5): DAGVTQSPTHLIKTRGQQVTLRCSPISGHKSVSWYQQVLGQGPQFIFQYYEKEERGRGNFPDRFSARQFPNYSSELNVNALLLGDSALYLCASSLFLAGVRETQYFGPGTRLLVL.

The CDR3 DNA reads TGTGCCAGTAGGCCTACAGGGGGCATAGGCTACACCTTC. Protein product: CASRPTGGIGYTF. This chain links TRBV19 with TRBJ1-2, with 9 bases aligning to TRBD1. Germline values: CDR1 LNHDA, CDR2 SQIVND (reference sequence). The trim removed 6 bases at V and 8 bases at J, leaving 7 bases unmatched. CDR3 size: 13 residues.

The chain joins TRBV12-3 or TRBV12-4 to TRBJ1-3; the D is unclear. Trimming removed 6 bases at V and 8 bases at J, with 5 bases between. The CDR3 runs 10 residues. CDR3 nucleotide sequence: TGTGCCAGCAGGGTAGACACCATATATTTT. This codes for CASRVDTIYF.

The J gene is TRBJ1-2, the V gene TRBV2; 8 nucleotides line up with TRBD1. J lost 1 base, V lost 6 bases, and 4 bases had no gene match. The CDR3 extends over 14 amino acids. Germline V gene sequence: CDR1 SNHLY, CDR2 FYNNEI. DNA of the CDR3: TGTGCCAGCAGGATGGACAGGGATAACTATGGCTACACCTTC. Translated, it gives CASRMDRDNYGYTF.

This CDR3 reads CASSVGTGNYGYTF. In DNA form, the CDR3 reads TGTGCCAGCAGCGTAGGGACAGGGAACTATGGCTACACCTTC. This chain links TRBV9 with TRBJ1-2, with 8 bases lining up with TRBD1. J was trimmed by 2 bases and V by 0 bases; bases with no gene match: 0. Germline CDR1 and CDR2: SGDLS and YYNGEE. The CDR3 is made up of 14 amino acids.

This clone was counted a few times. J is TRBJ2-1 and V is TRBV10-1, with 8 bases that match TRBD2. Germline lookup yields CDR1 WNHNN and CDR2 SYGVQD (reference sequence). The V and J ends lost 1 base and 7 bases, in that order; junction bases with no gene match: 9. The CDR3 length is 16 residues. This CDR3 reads CASSEFGSGRLNEQFF. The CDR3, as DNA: TGCGCCAGCAGTGAGTTTGGGAGCGGGAGATTAAATGAGCAGTTCTTC.

The CDR3 DNA reads as TGCGCCAGCAGCCCCGTGGCGGGGCGGGATACGCAGTATTTT. Translating gives CASSPVAGRDTQYF. The rearrangement uses TRBV5-1 and TRBJ2-3, with D perhaps TRBD2 (6 bases). This CDR3 spans 14 amino acids. The V gene's germline CDR1 is SGHRS and CDR2 YFSETQ. Trimming took 4 bases from V and 6 from J, leaving 15 bases between them.

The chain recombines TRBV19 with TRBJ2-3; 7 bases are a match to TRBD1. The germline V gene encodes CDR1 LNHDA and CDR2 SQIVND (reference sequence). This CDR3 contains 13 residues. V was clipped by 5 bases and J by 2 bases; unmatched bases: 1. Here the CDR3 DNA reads TGTGCCAGTAGTGACAGGGCCACAGATACGCAGTATTTT. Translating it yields CASSDRATDTQYF.

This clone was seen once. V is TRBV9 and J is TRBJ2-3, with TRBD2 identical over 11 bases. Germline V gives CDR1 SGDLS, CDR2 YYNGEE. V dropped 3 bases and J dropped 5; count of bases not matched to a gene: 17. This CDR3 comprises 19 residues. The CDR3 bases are TGTGCCAGCAGCGGATTACTAGCGGGAGATGGGTTGCGGCGAGATACGCAGTATTTT. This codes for CASSGLLAGDGLRRDTQYF.

CDR3 amino acids: CASSAQGDKGNTIYF. The CDR3 region has the DNA TGTGCCAGCAGCGCCCAAGGGGACAAGGGAAACACCATATATTTT. This chain connects TRBV9 to TRBJ1-3, with a possible D match to TRBD1 (6 bases). The germline V and J ends were trimmed by 3 bases and 4 bases, with 14 bases remaining between them. The CDR3 loop spans 15 amino acids. In germline, CDR1 is SGDLS, CDR2 YYNGEE.

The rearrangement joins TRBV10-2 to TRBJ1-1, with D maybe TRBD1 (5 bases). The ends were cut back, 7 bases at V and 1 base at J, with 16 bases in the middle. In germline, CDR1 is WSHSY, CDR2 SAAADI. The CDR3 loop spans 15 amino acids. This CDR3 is CASTSRGTSNTEAFF. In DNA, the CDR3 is TGCGCCAGCACCTCTCGGGGGACTTCGAACACTGAAGCTTTCTTT.

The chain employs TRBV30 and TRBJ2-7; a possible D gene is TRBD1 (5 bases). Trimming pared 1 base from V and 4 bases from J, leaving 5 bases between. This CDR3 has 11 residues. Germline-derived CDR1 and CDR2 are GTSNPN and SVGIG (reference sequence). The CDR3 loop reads CAWSDRYEQYF. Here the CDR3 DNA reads TGTGCCTGGAGTGACAGGTACGAGCAGTACTTC.

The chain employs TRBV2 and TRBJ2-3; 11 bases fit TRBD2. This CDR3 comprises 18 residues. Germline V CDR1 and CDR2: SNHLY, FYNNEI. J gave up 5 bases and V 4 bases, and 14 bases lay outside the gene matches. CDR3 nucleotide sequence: TGTGCCAGCAGTGCGAGACTAGCGGGGTCATCTGGGGGAGATACGCAGTATTTT. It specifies CASSARLAGSSGGDTQYF.

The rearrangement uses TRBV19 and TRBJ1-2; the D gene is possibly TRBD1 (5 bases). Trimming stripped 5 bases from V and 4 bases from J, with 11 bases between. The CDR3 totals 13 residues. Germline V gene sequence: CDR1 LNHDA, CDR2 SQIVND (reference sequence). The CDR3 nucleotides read TGTGCCAGTAGTCTTCAGGGTCTCTATGGCTACACCTTC. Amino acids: CASSLQGLYGYTF.

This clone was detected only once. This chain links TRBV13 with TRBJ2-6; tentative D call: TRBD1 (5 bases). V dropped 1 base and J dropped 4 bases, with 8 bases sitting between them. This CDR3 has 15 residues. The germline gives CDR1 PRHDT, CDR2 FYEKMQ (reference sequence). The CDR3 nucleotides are TGTGCCAGCAGCTTAGCAGGGCTCGGGGCCAACGTCCTGACTTTC. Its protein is CASSLAGLGANVLTF.

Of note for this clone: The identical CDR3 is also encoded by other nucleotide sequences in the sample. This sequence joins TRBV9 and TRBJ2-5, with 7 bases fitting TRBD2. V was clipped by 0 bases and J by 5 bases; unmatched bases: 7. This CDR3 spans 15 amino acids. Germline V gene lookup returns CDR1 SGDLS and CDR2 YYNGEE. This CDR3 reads CASSVGVAGGETQYF. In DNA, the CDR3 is TGTGCCAGCAGCGTAGGGGTAGCGGGCGGGGAGACCCAGTACTTC.

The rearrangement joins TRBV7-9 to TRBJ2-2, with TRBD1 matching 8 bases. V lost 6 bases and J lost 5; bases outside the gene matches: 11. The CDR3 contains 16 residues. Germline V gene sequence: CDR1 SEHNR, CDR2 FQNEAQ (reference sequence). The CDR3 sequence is CASRPPRGTGTGELFF. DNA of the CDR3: TGTGCCAGCAGACCGCCTAGGGGGACAGGTACCGGGGAGCTGTTTTTT.

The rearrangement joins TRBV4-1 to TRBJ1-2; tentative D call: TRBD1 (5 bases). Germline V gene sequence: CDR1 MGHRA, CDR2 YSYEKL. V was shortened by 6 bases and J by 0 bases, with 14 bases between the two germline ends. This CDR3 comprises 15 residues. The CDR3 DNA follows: TGCGCCAGCAGACTGGACATCAACTCTAACTATGGCTACACCTTC. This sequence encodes CASRLDINSNYGYTF.

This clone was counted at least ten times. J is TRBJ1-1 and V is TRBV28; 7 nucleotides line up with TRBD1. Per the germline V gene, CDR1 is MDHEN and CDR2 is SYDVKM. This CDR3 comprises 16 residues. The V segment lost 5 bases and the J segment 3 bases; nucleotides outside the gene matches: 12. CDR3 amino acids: CASSPRLGQPDTEAFF. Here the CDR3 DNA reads TGTGCCAGCAGTCCCCGCCTGGGACAGCCGGACACTGAAGCTTTCTTT.

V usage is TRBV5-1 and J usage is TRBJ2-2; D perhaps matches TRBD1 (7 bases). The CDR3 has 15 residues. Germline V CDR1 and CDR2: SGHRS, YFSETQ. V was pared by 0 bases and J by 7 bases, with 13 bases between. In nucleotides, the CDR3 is TGCGCCAGCAGCTTGGCGACAGGGCGGGACGGGGAGCTGTTTTTT. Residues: CASSLATGRDGELFF.

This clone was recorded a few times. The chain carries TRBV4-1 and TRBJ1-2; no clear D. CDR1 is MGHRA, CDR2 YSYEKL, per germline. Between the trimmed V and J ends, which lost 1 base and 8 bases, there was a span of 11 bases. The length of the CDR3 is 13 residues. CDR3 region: CASSQGEEAGYTF. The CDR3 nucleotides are TGCGCCAGCAGCCAAGGGGAGGAAGCCGGCTACACCTTC.

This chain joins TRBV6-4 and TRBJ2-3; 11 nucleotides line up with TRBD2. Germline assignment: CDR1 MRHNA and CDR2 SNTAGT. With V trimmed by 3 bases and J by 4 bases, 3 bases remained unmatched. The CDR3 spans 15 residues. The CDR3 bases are TGTGCCAGCAGTGAGACTAGCGGGGACCCAGATACGCAGTATTTT. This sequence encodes CASSETSGDPDTQYF.

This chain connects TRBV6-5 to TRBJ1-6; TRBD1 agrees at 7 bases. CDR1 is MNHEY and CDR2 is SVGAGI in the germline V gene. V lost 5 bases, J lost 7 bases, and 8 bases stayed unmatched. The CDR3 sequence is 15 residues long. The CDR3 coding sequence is TGTGCCAGCAGTCTTCAGGGGACAGCAAATTCACCCCTCCACTTT. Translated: CASSLQGTANSPLHF.

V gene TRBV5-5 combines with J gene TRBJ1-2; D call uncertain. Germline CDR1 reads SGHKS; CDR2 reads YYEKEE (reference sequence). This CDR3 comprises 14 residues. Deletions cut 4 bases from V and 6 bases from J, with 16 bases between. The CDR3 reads CASSPMTKFNGYTF. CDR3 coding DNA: TGTGCCAGCAGCCCTATGACAAAATTTAATGGCTACACCTTC.

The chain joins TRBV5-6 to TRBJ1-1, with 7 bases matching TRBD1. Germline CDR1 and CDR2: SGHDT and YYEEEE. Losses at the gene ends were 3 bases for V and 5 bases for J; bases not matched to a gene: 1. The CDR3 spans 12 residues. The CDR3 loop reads CASSWDRTEAFF. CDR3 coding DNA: TGTGCCAGCAGCTGGGACAGAACTGAAGCTTTCTTT.

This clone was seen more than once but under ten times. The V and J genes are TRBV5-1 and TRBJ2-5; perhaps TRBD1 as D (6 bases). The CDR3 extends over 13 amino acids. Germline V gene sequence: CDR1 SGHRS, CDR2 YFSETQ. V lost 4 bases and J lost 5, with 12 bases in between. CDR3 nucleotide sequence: TGCGCCAGCAGCGCACAGGGAAGGGAGACCCAGTACTTC. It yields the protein CASSAQGRETQYF. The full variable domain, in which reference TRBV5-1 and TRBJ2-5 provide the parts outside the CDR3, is KAGVTQTPRYLIKTRGQQVTLSCSPISGHRSVSWYQQTPGQGLQFLFEYFSETQRNKGNFPGRFSGRQFSNSRSEMNVSTLELGDSALYLCASSAQGRETQYFGPGTRLLVL.

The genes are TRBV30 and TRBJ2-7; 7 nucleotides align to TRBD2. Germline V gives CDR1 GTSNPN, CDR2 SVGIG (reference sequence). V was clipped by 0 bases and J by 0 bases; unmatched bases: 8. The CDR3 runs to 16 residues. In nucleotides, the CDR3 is TGTGCCTGGAGTGTACTTGTGGGAGGGAGCTCCTACGAGCAGTACTTC. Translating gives CAWSVLVGGSSYEQYF.

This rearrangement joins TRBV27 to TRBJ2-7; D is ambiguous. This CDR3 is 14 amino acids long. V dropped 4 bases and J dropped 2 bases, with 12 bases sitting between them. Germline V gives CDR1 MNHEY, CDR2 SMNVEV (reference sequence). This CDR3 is CASSYRSPPYEQYF. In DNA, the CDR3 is TGTGCCAGCAGTTATAGGAGTCCCCCCTACGAGCAGTACTTC.